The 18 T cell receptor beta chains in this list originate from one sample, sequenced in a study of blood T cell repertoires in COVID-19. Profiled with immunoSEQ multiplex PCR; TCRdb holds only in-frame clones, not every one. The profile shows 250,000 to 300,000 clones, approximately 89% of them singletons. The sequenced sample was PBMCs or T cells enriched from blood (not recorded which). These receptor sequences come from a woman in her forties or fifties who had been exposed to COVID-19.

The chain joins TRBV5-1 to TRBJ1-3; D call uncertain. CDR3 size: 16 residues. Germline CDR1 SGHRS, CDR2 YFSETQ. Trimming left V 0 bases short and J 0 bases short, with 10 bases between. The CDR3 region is CASSLDILDSGNTIYF. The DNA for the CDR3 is TGCGCCAGCAGCTTGGACATTCTTGACTCTGGAAACACCATATATTTT.

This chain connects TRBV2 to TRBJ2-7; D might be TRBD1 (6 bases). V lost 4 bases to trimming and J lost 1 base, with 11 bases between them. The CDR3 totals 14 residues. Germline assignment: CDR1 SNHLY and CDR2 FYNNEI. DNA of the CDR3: TGTGCCAGCAGTGTCCAGGGGACATCCTACGAGCAGTACTTC. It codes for CASSVQGTSYEQYF.

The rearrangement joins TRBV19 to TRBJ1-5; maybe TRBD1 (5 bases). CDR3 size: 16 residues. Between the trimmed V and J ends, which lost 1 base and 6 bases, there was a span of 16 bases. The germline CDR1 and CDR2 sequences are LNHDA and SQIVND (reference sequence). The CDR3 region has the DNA TGTGCCAGTAGTATAGTGGGGCAGGCACCCACTCAGCCCCAGCATTTT. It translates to CASSIVGQAPTQPQHF.

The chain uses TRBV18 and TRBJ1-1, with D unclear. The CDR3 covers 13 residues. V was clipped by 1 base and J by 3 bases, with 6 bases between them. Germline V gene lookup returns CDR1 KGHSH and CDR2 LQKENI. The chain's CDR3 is CASSPREDTEAFF. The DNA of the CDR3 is TGTGCCAGCTCACCACGGGAGGACACTGAAGCTTTCTTT.

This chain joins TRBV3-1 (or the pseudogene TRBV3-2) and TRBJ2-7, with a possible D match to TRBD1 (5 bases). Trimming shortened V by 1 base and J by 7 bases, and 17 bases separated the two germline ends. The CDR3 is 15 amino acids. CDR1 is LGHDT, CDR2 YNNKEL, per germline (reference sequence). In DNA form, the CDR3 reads TGTGCCAGCAGCCAAGTCGAGCAGGGAAAGAGGGAGCAGTACTTC. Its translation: CASSQVEQGKREQYF.

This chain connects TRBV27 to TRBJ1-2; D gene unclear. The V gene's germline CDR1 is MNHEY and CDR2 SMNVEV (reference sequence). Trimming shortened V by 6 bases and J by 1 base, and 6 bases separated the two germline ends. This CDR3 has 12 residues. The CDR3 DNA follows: TGTGCCAGCAGCCGGGGTAACTATGGCTACACCTTC. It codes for CASSRGNYGYTF.

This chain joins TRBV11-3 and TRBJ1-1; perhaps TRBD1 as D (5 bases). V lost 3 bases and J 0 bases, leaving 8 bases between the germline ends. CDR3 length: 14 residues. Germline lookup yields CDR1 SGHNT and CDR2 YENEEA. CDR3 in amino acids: CASSFGGMNTEAFF. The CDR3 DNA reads TGTGCCAGCAGCTTTGGGGGGATGAACACTGAAGCTTTCTTT.

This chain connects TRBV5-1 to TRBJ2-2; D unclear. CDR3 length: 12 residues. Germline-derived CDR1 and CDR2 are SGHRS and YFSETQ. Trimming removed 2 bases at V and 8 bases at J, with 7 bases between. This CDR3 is CASSFPQGELFF. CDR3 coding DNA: TGCGCCAGCAGCTTCCCCCAGGGGGAGCTGTTTTTT.

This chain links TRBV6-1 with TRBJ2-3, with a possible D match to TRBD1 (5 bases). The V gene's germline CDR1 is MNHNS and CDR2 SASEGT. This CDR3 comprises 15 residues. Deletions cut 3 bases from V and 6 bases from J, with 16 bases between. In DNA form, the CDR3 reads TGTGCCAGCAGTGAGCAAATAGCAGGGCCCGATACGCAGTATTTT. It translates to CASSEQIAGPDTQYF.

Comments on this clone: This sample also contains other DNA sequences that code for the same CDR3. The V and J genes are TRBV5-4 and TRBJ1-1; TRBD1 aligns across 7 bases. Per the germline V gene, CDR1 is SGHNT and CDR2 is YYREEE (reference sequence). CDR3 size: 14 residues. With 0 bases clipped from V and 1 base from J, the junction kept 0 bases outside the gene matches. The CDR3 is CASSLDRGNTEAFF. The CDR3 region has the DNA TGTGCCAGCAGCTTGGACAGGGGGAACACTGAAGCTTTCTTT.

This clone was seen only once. This chain's CDR3 is CASRDRLSYETQYF. CDR3 sequence (DNA): TGTGCCAGTAGGGACAGACTATCGTATGAGACCCAGTACTTC. J is TRBJ2-5 and V is TRBV19, with a tentative D call TRBD1 (6 bases). Trimming left V 6 bases short and J 5 bases short, with 16 bases between. CDR1 is LNHDA and CDR2 is SQIVND in the germline V gene (reference sequence). This CDR3 has 14 amino acids.

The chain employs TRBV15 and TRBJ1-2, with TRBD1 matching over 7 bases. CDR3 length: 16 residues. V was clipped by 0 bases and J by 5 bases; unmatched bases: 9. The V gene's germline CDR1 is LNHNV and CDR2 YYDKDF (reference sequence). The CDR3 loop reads CATSRDHDRASYGYTF. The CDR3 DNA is TGTGCCACCAGCAGAGACCACGACAGGGCCTCATATGGCTACACCTTC.

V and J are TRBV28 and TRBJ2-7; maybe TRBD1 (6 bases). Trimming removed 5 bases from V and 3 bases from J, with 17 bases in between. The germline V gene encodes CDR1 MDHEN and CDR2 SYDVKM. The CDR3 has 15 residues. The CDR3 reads CASSPIGTKGYEQYF. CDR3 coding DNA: TGTGCCAGCAGTCCTATCGGGACAAAGGGCTACGAGCAGTACTTC.

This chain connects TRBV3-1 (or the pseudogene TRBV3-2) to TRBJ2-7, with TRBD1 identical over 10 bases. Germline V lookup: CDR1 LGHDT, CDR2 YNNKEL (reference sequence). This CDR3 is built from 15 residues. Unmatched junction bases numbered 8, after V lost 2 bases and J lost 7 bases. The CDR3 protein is CASSQPGQGTWEQYF. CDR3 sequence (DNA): TGTGCCAGCAGCCAACCGGGACAGGGGACATGGGAGCAGTACTTC.

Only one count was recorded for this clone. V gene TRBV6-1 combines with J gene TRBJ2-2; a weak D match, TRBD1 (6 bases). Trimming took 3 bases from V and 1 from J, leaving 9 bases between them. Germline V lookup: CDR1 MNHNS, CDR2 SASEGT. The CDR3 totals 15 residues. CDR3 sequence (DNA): TGTGCCAGCAGTGAGCTGGGACAGAACACCGGGGAGCTGTTTTTT. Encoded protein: CASSELGQNTGELFF.

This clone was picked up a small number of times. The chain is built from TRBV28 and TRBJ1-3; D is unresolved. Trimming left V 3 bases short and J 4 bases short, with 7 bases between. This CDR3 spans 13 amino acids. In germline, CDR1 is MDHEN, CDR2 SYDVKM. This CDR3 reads CASSLYPGNTIYF. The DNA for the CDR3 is TGTGCCAGCAGTTTGTATCCCGGAAACACCATATATTTT.

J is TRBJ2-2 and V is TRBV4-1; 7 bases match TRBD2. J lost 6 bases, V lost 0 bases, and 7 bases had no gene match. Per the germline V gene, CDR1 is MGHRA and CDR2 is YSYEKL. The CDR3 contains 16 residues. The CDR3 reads CASSQEGGRNSGELFF. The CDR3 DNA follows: TGCGCCAGCAGCCAAGAGGGAGGGCGTAATTCCGGGGAGCTGTTTTTT.

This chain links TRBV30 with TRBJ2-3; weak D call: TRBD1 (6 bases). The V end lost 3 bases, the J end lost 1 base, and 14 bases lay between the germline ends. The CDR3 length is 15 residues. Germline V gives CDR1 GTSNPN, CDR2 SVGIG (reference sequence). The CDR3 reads CAWSPGHPRTDTQYF. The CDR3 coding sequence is TGTGCCTGGAGCCCGGGACACCCCCGCACAGATACGCAGTATTTT.